These 8 T cell receptor beta chains were sequenced from one sample in a study of regulatory T cells in long-lasting Graves disease. Researchers made TCR beta libraries by using iRepertoire HTBI primers and running Arm-PCR on CDR3 regions. In TCRdb, the multiplex PCR reads were re-called with MiXCR into one record per CDR3 protein. The table includes 360,000 or so distinct CDR3 sequences, roughly 23% detected once. Time point reported: persistent/refractory GD, antithyroid drugs over 5 years with positive TRAb. With RNA extracted from PBMCs as input, the TCR library was made. Here the sequenced sample was peripheral blood mononuclear cells (PBMCs), taken when the disease was refractory, from a patient treated with antithyroid drugs. Source of these receptors: a woman in her forties with Graves disease.

This chain connects TRBV29-1 to TRBJ1-3; D unresolved. The V end lost 7 bases, the J end lost 8 bases, and 12 bases lay between the germline ends. From germline, CDR1 is SQVTM and CDR2 ANQGSEA. This CDR3 has 11 residues. CDR3 loop: CSGHTVDTIYF. The CDR3 DNA reads TGCAGCGGACATACAGTAGACACCATATATTTT.

This CDR3 reads CATSRDVITGELFF. Here the CDR3 DNA reads TGTGCCACCAGCAGAGATGTCATCACCGGGGAGCTGTTTTTT. This chain uses TRBV15 with TRBJ2-2; no reliable D call. Per germline, CDR1 LNHNV and CDR2 YYDKDF (reference sequence). The germline V and J ends were trimmed by 0 bases and 4 bases, with 6 bases remaining between them. CDR3 length: 14 residues.

The CDR3, as DNA: TGCGCCAGCAGCCAGGGCTACATTCAGTACTTC. It is translated as CASSQGYIQYF. J is TRBJ2-4 and V is TRBV4-1, with D uncertain. V lost 3 bases, J lost 8 bases, and 5 bases lay in between. CDR1 and CDR2 from the germline V gene are MGHRA and YSYEKL. The CDR3 is 11 residues long.

This clonotype was detected only a few times. The rearrangement uses TRBV14 and TRBJ1-1; D is unclear. Looked up from germline, CDR1 is SGHDN and CDR2 is FVKESK. The germline V and J ends were trimmed by 4 bases and 3 bases, with 15 bases remaining between them. The CDR3 covers 15 residues. CDR3 sequence: CASSPAAPGDTEAFF. Here the CDR3 DNA reads TGTGCCAGCAGCCCAGCCGCCCCTGGGGACACTGAAGCTTTCTTT. Drawing the rest from reference TRBV14 and TRBJ1-1, the complete variable domain is EAGVTQFPSHSVIEKGQTVTLRCDPISGHDNLYWYRRVMGKEIKFLLHFVKESKQDESGMPNNRFLAERTGGTYSTLKVQPAELEDSGVYFCASSPAAPGDTEAFFGQGTRLTVV.

This clonotype was detected ten times or more. The rearrangement links TRBV28 to TRBJ2-5, with D tentatively TRBD1 or TRBD2 (5 bases each). Per germline, CDR1 MDHEN and CDR2 SYDVKM. V was shortened by 6 bases and J by 5 bases, with 13 bases between the two germline ends. There are 13 residues in the CDR3. CDR3 sequence: CASRAPGTETQYF. DNA for the CDR3: TGTGCCAGCAGGGCCCCGGGGACGGAGACCCAGTACTTC.

Notes on this clonotype: A much larger clone differs from this one at a single base, so this may be a read error. The chain links TRBV5-1 to TRBJ1-1, with D tentatively TRBD1 (5 bases). CDR1 SGHRS and CDR2 YFSETQ come from the germline V gene. This CDR3 is 15 amino acids long. CDR3 loop: CVSSYLGGEIAEAFF. CDR3 sequence (DNA): TGCGTCAGCAGCTACCTCGGGGGGGAGATCGCTGAAGCTTTCTTT.

This clonotype was seen a few times. The chain couples TRBV6-2 or TRBV6-3 to TRBJ1-5, with D hard to call. Trimming took 3 bases from V and 2 from J, leaving 8 bases between them. This CDR3 has 14 residues. The V gene's germline CDR1 is MNHEY and CDR2 SVGEGT. CDR3 nucleotides: TGTGCCAGCAGTTATGGGAAGGGCAATCAGCCCCAGCATTTT. Its translation is CASSYGKGNQPQHF.

This clonotype was seen repeatedly, ten times or more. The J gene is TRBJ2-7, the V gene TRBV2; possible D gene TRBD2, 6 bases. V lost 2 bases and J 7 bases, leaving 21 bases between the germline ends. CDR3 length: 16 residues. The germline V gene encodes CDR1 SNHLY and CDR2 FYNNEI. The CDR3 protein is CASSEPWIAASGEQYF. DNA of the CDR3: TGTGCCAGCAGTGAACCCTGGATAGCGGCGTCGGGGGAGCAGTACTTC.